This T cell receptor beta chain was identified in a study of cytomegalovirus exposure and HLA in healthy donors. PCR employed 60 Vbeta and 13 Jbeta primers. Produced via immunoSEQ multiplex PCR; TCRdb's table is partial and in-frame only. The sample has about 170,000 clones, roughly 83% seen once; the top ten hold about 2.2%. This CDR3 region has 15 residues. CDR1 is SGHTA, CDR2 FQGNSA, per germline. V dropped 5 bases and J dropped 2 bases, with 15 bases sitting between them. This TCR was recovered from a woman aged 50 to 60 in good health and CMV-seronegative. Sequencing was done on a sample of PBMCs. This chain links TRBV7-2 with TRBJ1-2, with D maybe TRBD1 (5 bases). The CDR3 sequence is CASSPGGGGNYGYTF. The CDR3 DNA sequence: TGTGCCAGCAGCCCGGGTGGCGGGGGGAACTATGGCTACACCTTC.